The present T cell receptor beta chain was sequenced within a study of blood T cell repertoires in COVID-19. The overall study: PBMCs, B-cell-depleted T cells, or T cells were the source of the cDNA or gDNA that made up the material.

This CDR3 comprises 14 residues. Germline loops: CDR1 KGHSH, CDR2 LQKENI. V was pared by 1 base and J by 8 bases, with 11 bases between. Patients from Seattle were sampled longitudinally, starting during active infection. The table came from immunoSEQ multiplex PCR; TCRdb's copy has only in-frame clones and leaves some out. The sample has more than 200,000 clones; roughly 84% are singletons. This receptor was obtained from a woman at least 80 years old with COVID-19, enrolled during active disease. The V call is TRBV18, the J call TRBJ1-4; weak D call: TRBD1 (6 bases). The sequenced material came from peripheral blood. Here the CDR3 DNA reads TGTGCCAGCTCACCACAGGGGGTTGAAGAAAAACTGTTTTTT. The encoded protein is CASSPQGVEEKLFF.